These T cell receptor beta chains were read from a single sample in a study of long-term antiretroviral therapy in people with HIV. Repertoires were generated with immunoSEQ multiplex PCR, while TCRdb's copy carries only in-frame clones and drops some. The sample lists more than 10,000 clones; about 88% were seen once. The source was unsorted PBMCs, collected 2.1 years after starting antiretroviral therapy. These receptors were taken from a woman in her thirties or forties with HIV. CDR3s include the opening cysteine and the closing phenylalanine or tryptophan. The D gene is left open where the match is weak. Clone size is shown for a subset of rows, as once, few, many or a class of expanded clone.

d_call,clone_size,v_call,j_call,cdr3_length,cdr3_aa,cdr3_nt
.,.,TRBV7-9,TRBJ1-1,14,CASSLASQNTEAFF,TGTGCCAGCAGCTTAGCGTCACAGAACACTGAAGCTTTCTTT
.,.,TRBV5-1,TRBJ1-1,15,CASSREGGPDTEAFF,TGCGCCAGCAGCCGTGAGGGGGGGCCGGACACTGAAGCTTTCTTT
.,once,TRBV7-9,TRBJ2-7,13,CASSLVVGYEQYF,TGTGCCAGCAGCTTAGTCGTGGGGTACGAGCAGTACTTC
TRBD1,.,TRBV18,TRBJ2-7,15,CASSRGQGSSYEQYF,TGTGCCAGCTCAAGAGGACAGGGAAGCTCCTACGAGCAGTACTTC
TRBD1,medium-sized,TRBV7-9,TRBJ1-1,16,CASSLGGTGKSAEAFF,TGTGCCAGCAGCTTAGGCGGGACAGGGAAGTCAGCTGAAGCTTTCTTT
TRBD1,.,TRBV7-8,TRBJ1-1,17,CASSYPVGQGGNTEAFF,TGTGCCAGCAGCTACCCGGTAGGACAGGGTGGGAACACTGAAGCTTTCTTT
.,.,TRBV30,TRBJ1-6,13,CAWRGRGNSPLHF,TGTGCCTGGAGAGGACGGGGAAATTCACCCCTCCACTTT
TRBD1,.,TRBV7-9,TRBJ1-2,17,CASSPQGFTSPNYGYTF,TGTGCCAGCAGCCCACAGGGGTTCACTTCTCCTAACTATGGCTACACCTTC
.,.,TRBV7-2,TRBJ2-7,15,CASSLDTGSIYEQYF,TGTGCCAGCAGCTTAGATACAGGTTCTATCTACGAGCAGTACTTC
.,few,TRBV7-9,TRBJ1-2,11,CASSPGRDAYF,TGTGCCAGCAGCCCCGGCCGGGACGCCTACTTC
TRBD2,.,TRBV5-4,TRBJ2-3,14,CASSLRRGADTQYF,TGTGCCAGCAGCTTGCGGCGGGGGGCAGATACGCAGTATTTT
TRBD1,.,TRBV7-8,TRBJ2-5,16,CASSLGDRGRQETQYF,TGTGCCAGCAGCTTAGGGGACAGGGGGCGCCAAGAGACCCAGTACTTC
.,.,TRBV18,TRBJ1-2,14,CASSPQQDFYGYTF,TGTGCCAGCTCACCGCAACAGGACTTTTATGGCTACACCTTC
TRBD1,once,TRBV6-1,TRBJ1-1,14,CASNVGGINTEAFF,TGTGCCAGCAATGTAGGGGGCATAAACACTGAAGCTTTCTTT
.,once,TRBV10-2,TRBJ1-4,14,CASSPQGANEKLFF,TGCGCCAGCAGTCCTCAGGGAGCTAATGAAAAACTGTTTTTT
.,.,TRBV6-5,TRBJ2-1,14,CASSYENSYNEQFF,TGTGCCAGCAGTTACGAGAACTCCTACAATGAGCAGTTCTTC
.,.,TRBV18,TRBJ1-5,13,CASSPTGTTPQHF,TGTGCCAGCTCACCGACTGGCACTACGCCCCAGCATTTT
.,.,TRBV18,TRBJ1-2,14,CASSPTGTNYGYTF,TGTGCCAGCTCACCTACAGGCACTAACTATGGCTACACCTTC
TRBD1,.,TRBV14,TRBJ1-2,14,CASSLGTGGYGYTF,TGTGCCAGCAGCCTTGGGACAGGGGGCTATGGCTACACCTTC
TRBD2,.,TRBV7-3,TRBJ2-1,15,CASSLRAGGLDEQFF,TGTGCCAGCAGCTTAAGAGCGGGGGGGCTTGATGAGCAGTTCTTC